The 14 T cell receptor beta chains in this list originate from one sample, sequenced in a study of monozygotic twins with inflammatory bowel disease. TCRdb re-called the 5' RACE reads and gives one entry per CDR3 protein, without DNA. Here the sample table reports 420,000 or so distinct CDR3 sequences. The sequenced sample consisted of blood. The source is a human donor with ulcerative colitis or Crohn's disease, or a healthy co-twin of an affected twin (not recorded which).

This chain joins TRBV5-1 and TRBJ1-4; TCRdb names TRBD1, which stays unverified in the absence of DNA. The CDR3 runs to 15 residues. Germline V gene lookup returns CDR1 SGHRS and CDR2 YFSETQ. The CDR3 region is CASSLAIGTGEKLFF.

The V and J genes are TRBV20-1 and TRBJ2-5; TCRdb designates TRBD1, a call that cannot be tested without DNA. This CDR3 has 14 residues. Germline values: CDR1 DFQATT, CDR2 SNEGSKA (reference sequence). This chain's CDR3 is CSARAGRRGRTQYF.

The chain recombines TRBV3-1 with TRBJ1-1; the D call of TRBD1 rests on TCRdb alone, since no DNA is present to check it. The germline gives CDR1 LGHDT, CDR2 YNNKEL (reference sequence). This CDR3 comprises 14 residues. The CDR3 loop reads CASRRTAPNTEAFF.

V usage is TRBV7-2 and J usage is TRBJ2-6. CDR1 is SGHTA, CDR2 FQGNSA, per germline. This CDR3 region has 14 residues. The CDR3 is CASSGDTRANVLTF.

CDR3 in amino acids: CATSEGRNQPQHF. The rearrangement joins TRBV24-1 to TRBJ1-5; TCRdb's D call, TRBD1, is unchecked because there is no DNA. This CDR3 spans 13 amino acids. The germline gives CDR1 KGHDR, CDR2 SFDVKD.

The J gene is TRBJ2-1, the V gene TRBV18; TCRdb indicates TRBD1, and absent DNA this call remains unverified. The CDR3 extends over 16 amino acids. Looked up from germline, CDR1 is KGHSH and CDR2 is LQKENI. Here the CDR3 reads CASSPFAPGANNEQFF. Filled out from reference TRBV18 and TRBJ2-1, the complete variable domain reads NAGVMQNPRHLVRRRGQEARLRCSPMKGHSHVYWYRQLPEEGLKFMVYLQKENIIDESGMPKERFSAEFPKEGPSILRIQQVVRGDSAAYFCASSPFAPGANNEQFFGPGTRLTVL.

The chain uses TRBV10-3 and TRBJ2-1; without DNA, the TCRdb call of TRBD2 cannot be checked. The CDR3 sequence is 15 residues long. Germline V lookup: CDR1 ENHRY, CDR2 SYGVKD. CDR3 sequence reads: CAISEGGTAYNEQFF.

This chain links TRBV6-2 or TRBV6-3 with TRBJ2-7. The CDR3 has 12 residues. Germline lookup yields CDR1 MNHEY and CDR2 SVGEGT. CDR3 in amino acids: CANSYLDYEQYF.

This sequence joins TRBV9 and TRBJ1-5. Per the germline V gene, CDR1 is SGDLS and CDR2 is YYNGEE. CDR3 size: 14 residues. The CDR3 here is CASSVEAGNQPQHF.

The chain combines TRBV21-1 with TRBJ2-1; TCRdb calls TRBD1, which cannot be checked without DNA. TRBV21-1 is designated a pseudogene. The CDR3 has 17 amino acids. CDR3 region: CASSFQGDVSGRNEQFF.

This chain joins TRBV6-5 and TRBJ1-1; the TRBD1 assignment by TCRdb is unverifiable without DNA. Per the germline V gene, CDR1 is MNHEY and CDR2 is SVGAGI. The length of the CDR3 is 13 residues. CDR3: CASSYSGGEGAFF.

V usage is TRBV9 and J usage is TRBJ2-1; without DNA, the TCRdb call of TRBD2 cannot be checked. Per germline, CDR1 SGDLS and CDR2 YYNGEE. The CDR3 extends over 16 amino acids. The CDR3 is CASSVAGTSGRVEQFF.

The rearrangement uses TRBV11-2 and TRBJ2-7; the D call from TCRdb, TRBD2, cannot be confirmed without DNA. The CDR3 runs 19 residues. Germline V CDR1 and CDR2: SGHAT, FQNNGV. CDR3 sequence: CASSFPGLAGRTGSYEQYF.

The CDR3 region is CSVVVDRSNQPQHF. The chain recombines TRBV29-1 with TRBJ1-5; the TCRdb call, TRBD1, lacks DNA for checking. The germline V gene encodes CDR1 SQVTM and CDR2 ANQGSEA. The length of the CDR3 is 14 residues.